The TCR beta chain described here comes from a study of OX40 agonist ivuxolimab in advanced cancers. Turning to the overall study: Ivuxolimab was an agonistic, fully human IgG2 monoclonal antibody directed against OX40 (CD134), a costimulatory receptor. Intravenous ivuxolimab was administered to patients every 2 weeks at six dose levels: 0.01, 0.1, 0.3, 1.5, 3 and 10 mg/kg. Among the roughly 52 dose-escalation patients, approximately 20 had hepatocellular carcinoma, 15 or so melanoma, 9 renal cell carcinoma and 9 head and neck cancer. A male proportion of under 85% and a mean age of approximately 60 years, ranging from about 23 to 90, were recorded for the dose-escalation cohort. Patients were allowed to have had prior anti-PD-1, anti-PD-L1 or anti-CTLA-4 therapy, and around 41% of the dose-escalation patients had previously received checkpoint inhibitors. Partial responses were achieved by three dose-escalation patients, of whom one had hepatocellular carcinoma and two had cutaneous melanoma. The purpose of peripheral TCRbeta sequencing was to test whether ivuxolimab changed TCR sequence diversity and led to clonal T-cell expansion. The paper describes the monotherapy dose-escalation part (N = 52 patients) of the phase I trial of ivuxolimab. General conclusions and limits of the study: At doses of 0.1 to 3.0 mg/kg, clonal expansion of both CD4+ and CD8+ T cells in blood was seen between baseline and week 6. In partial responders in the 0.1-3.0 mg/kg groups, normalized peripheral clonal expansion was found to be among the lowest, especially among CD8+ T cells. Low levels of normalized T-cell clonal expansion were also shown by some nonresponding patients. Antigen specificity was not determined for the clonally expanded peripheral T cells. After ivuxolimab, more expanded clones were found on average in CD8+ T cells than in CD4+ T cells.

Patients with autoimmune disease history or receiving systemic immunosuppression were excluded from the trial. Peripheral blood for TCR sequencing was collected from all dose cohorts at baseline, on cycle 4 day 1, and on cycle 7 day 1. The samples were drawn from a first-in-human, open-label, multicenter phase I dose-escalation trial of ivuxolimab. The trial enrolled adults with locally advanced or metastatic head and neck squamous cell, hepatocellular, melanoma or renal cell carcinoma. Before TCR sequencing, CD4+ T cells and CD8+ T cells were sorted from peripheral blood as separate populations. For sequencing of the TCRbeta CDR3 region, genomic DNA was extracted from the sorted cells. The immunoSEQ Assay was used to sequence the TCRbeta CDR3 regions. Drawn from immuneACCESS, this table holds only the in-frame rearrangements with V and J called that TCRdb kept. Clones are partly lost; checked studies trace under half to an unresolved V gene and leave the rest unexplained. This sample comprises some 60,000 clones, approximately 94% of them detected only once. The leading ten clones occupy approximately 19% of the sample.

About this clone itself: Its specific antigen is unknown. No base quality information exists; no much larger clone differs at one position.

The sequenced sample was CD4+ or CD8+ T cells sorted from blood, obtained in a trial of the OX40 agonist ivuxolimab. This TCR was sampled from an adult with an advanced solid tumor such as melanoma, head and neck, liver or kidney cancer.

The CDR3 sequence is CASSPPGAGSEETQYF. The DNA sequence follows: TGTGCCAGCAGCCCCCCCGGAGCGGGAAGCGAGGAGACCCAGTACTTC. Here the chain combines TRBV7-2 and TRBJ2-5; 7 bases in between match TRBD2. Taken from the germline V gene, the CDR1 and CDR2 loops are SGHTA and FQGNSA. Germline trimming: 5 bases from V, 5 bases from J; junction bases outside gene matches: 14. The CDR3 numbers 16 residues from cysteine through phenylalanine. The sequence is cut down to CDR3 DNA, 48 bases in frame from base 1.